The 8 T cell receptor beta chains listed next were all sequenced from one sample in a study of T-cell reconstitution after alpha-beta-depleted transplantation in children. Unique molecular identifiers were used to barcode this TCRbeta library. MiXCR, run by TCRdb on the PCR reads, gives a single entry per CDR3 protein. In the table there are hundreds of thousands of distinct CDR3 sequences, around 9.5% of which are singletons. The sequences come from PBMCs from the stem cell graft donor, collected from the stem cell graft. These TCRs come from a human donor who donated a stem cell graft to a child with acute lymphoblastic leukemia.

This clonotype has more than one count but fewer than ten. The chain is built from TRBV7-6 and TRBJ2-2, with 9 positions matching TRBD2. The CDR3 runs 15 residues. Germline V gives CDR1 SGHVS, CDR2 FNYEAQ. V was clipped by 0 bases and J by 6 bases; unmatched bases: 2. CDR3: CASSLAAGGPGELFF. As DNA, the CDR3 is TGTGCCAGCAGCTTAGCGGCGGGGGGGCCCGGGGAGCTGTTTTTT.

This clonotype was observed a few times. J is TRBJ2-7 and V is TRBV12-3 or TRBV12-4; perhaps TRBD1 as D (6 bases). The CDR3 is made up of 14 amino acids. Trimming took off 5 bases at V and 5 bases at J, with 16 bases between the two ends. CDR3 in amino acids: CASSNRVSFDEQYF. Written as DNA, the CDR3 is TGTGCCAGCAGTAACAGGGTGAGTTTCGACGAGCAGTACTTC.

In its sample, this clonotype was seen once. The V call is TRBV12-3 or TRBV12-4, the J call TRBJ1-6, with a tentative D call TRBD1 (5 bases). This CDR3 spans 15 amino acids. V dropped 6 bases and J dropped 6 bases, with 15 bases sitting between them. For the CDR3, the DNA is TGTGCCAGCAGCCCAGCGACAGCGAGTAATTCACCCCTCCACTTT. Translated, it gives CASSPATASNSPLHF.

V and J are TRBV12-3 or TRBV12-4 and TRBJ1-6, with unresolved D. Trimming pared 6 bases from V and 5 bases from J, leaving 11 bases between. The CDR3 totals 14 residues. CDR3 DNA: TGTGCCAGCAGCCTCGATATGGATAATTCACCCCTCCACTTT. Translation gives CASSLDMDNSPLHF.

This clonotype has only a few counts. This chain uses TRBV5-1 with TRBJ2-1; possibly TRBD1 for D (5 bases). This CDR3 contains 14 residues. Germline assignment: CDR1 SGHRS and CDR2 YFSETQ. Trimming left V 0 bases short and J 5 bases short, with 9 bases between. The CDR3 spells CASSLGGADNEQFF. DNA for the CDR3: TGCGCCAGCAGCTTGGGGGGCGCTGACAATGAGCAGTTCTTC.

This chain connects TRBV11-2 to TRBJ2-5; D not certain. V lost 1 base to trimming and J lost 0 bases, with 9 bases between them. CDR3 length: 15 residues. Per the germline V gene, CDR1 is SGHAT and CDR2 is FQNNGV. The CDR3 DNA follows: TGTGCCAGCAGCTTAGTGTTGGGAAACCAAGAGACCCAGTACTTC. This sequence encodes CASSLVLGNQETQYF.

This clonotype was seen a handful of times. The chain has TRBV20-1 and TRBJ2-5; D ambiguous. There are 11 residues in the CDR3. The germline V gene encodes CDR1 DFQATT and CDR2 SNEGSKA (reference sequence). Deletions cut 1 base from V and 6 bases from J, with 6 bases between. The CDR3 region is CSARVSQTQYF. CDR3 sequence (DNA): TGCAGTGCTAGAGTTTCACAGACCCAGTACTTC.

V gene TRBV6-2 or TRBV6-3 combines with J gene TRBJ1-2; D is unclear. This CDR3 is built from 12 residues. Germline lookup yields CDR1 MNHEY and CDR2 SVGEGT. V was clipped by 2 bases and J by 3 bases, with 4 bases between them. CDR3 loop: CASSYVDYGYTF. DNA of the CDR3: TGTGCCAGCAGTTACGTTGACTATGGCTACACCTTC.